These 14 T cell receptor beta chains were sequenced from one sample in a study of T cells after posttransplantation cyclophosphamide. Cells defined as naive were viable CD3+CD4+ or CD3+CD8+ and CCR7+CD45RA+CD45RO-CD95-CD27+CD28+. The data were produced by immunoSEQ multiplex PCR, yet TCRdb's version contains in-frame clones alone and is incomplete. The data show 30,000 or so clones, about 93% seen once. Input material: naive CD4+ T cells sorted from PBMCs. These receptors originate from a woman aged 55-69 years in good health, CMV-negative, and a related stem cell transplant donor.

The chain couples TRBV9 to TRBJ2-3; 9 bases are a match to TRBD1. Per the germline V gene, CDR1 is SGDLS and CDR2 is YYNGEE. The CDR3 totals 15 residues. The ends lost 4 bases at V and 5 bases at J; junction bases unmatched: 8. The CDR3 region is CASSPRGTGIDTQYF. CDR3 coding DNA: TGTGCCAGCAGCCCTCGAGGGACAGGGATAGATACGCAGTATTTT.

In DNA form, the CDR3 reads TGTGCCAGCAGTTCCCTCCGGACTAGCGACCTTAGCTACGAGCAGTACTTC. Protein sequence: CASSSLRTSDLSYEQYF. The chain recombines TRBV27 with TRBJ2-7, with TRBD2 identical over 9 bases. Germline CDR1 reads MNHEY; CDR2 reads SMNVEV (reference sequence). The V gene end was trimmed by 4 bases and the J gene end by 3 bases; junction bases not matched to a gene: 13. The CDR3 loop spans 17 amino acids.

The CDR3 reads CASSLGQGGFTDTQYF. CDR3 nucleotides: TGCGCCAGCAGCTTAGGACAGGGAGGTTTCACAGATACGCAGTATTTT. The genes are TRBV5-1 and TRBJ2-3; TRBD1 matches 8 bases. CDR1 SGHRS and CDR2 YFSETQ come from the germline V gene. CDR3 length equals 16 residues. J was trimmed by 2 bases and V by 2 bases; bases with no gene match: 7.

This clone was observed a single time. The CDR3 loop is CASSSAAGTEAFF. The CDR3 nucleotides are TGTGCCAGCAGCTCGGCGGCGGGCACTGAAGCTTTCTTT. The chain links TRBV28 to TRBJ1-1; D remains ambiguous. Between the trimmed V and J ends, which lost 6 bases and 4 bases, there was a span of 12 bases. This CDR3 has 13 residues. In germline, CDR1 is MDHEN, CDR2 SYDVKM.

V usage is TRBV5-5 and J usage is TRBJ2-1; D gene ambiguous. The CDR3 totals 12 residues. Trimming cost V 0 bases and J 6 bases, with 4 bases left between them. The V gene's germline CDR1 is SGHKS and CDR2 YYEKEE (reference sequence). The CDR3, as DNA: TGTGCCAGCAGCTTGGTACTCAATGAGCAGTTCTTC. Translation gives CASSLVLNEQFF.

The chain uses TRBV6-1 and TRBJ1-5, with D uncertain. The CDR3 sequence is 16 residues long. Germline values: CDR1 MNHNS, CDR2 SASEGT. V lost 4 bases and J 0 bases, leaving 13 bases between the germline ends. The CDR3: CASSASLYYSNQPQHF. In DNA, the CDR3 is TGTGCCAGCAGTGCTTCACTGTACTATAGCAATCAGCCCCAGCATTTT.

CDR3 loop: CASSSWTPNTEAFF. Written as DNA, the CDR3 is TGTGCCAGCAGCTCCTGGACACCGAACACTGAAGCTTTCTTT. The chain couples TRBV7-9 to TRBJ1-1; TRBD1 might be the D (5 bases). The germline gives CDR1 SEHNR, CDR2 FQNEAQ (reference sequence). Trimming removed 4 bases at V and 1 base at J, with 10 bases between. The CDR3 extends over 14 amino acids.

This chain connects TRBV28 to TRBJ1-2, with TRBD1 matching over 12 bases. Germline V gene data show CDR1 as MDHEN and CDR2 as SYDVKM. V trimming: 3 bases; J trimming: 5 bases; junction bases outside the gene matches: 4. CDR3 length: 15 residues. The chain's CDR3 is CASSFGTGGLYGYTF. CDR3 nucleotide sequence: TGTGCCAGCAGTTTCGGGACAGGGGGCTTATATGGCTACACCTTC.

The chain couples TRBV6-6 to TRBJ1-2; 7 bases are a match to TRBD1. V shed 6 bases, J shed 2 bases, and the junction held 6 bases outside the gene matches. Per the germline V gene, CDR1 is MNHNY and CDR2 is SVGAGI (reference sequence). The CDR3 runs to 14 residues. For the CDR3, the DNA is TGTGCCAGCAGCCCCGGACAGGCAAACTATGGCTACACCTTC. Translating gives CASSPGQANYGYTF.

This chain uses TRBV28 with TRBJ2-7; D possibly corresponds to TRBD2 (7 bases). This CDR3 contains 14 residues. V lost 3 bases and J 6 bases, leaving 15 bases between the germline ends. CDR1 is MDHEN, CDR2 SYDVKM, per germline. This chain's CDR3 is CASSLVQGRGEQYF. The DNA for the CDR3 is TGTGCCAGCAGTTTGGTTCAGGGGAGGGGCGAGCAGTACTTC.

The chain recombines TRBV11-3 with TRBJ2-3; a weak D match, TRBD2 (5 bases). This CDR3 region has 14 residues. Trimming removed 2 bases from V and 0 bases from J, with 6 bases in between. Germline V gives CDR1 SGHNT, CDR2 YENEEA. The CDR3 is CASSLSGSTDTQYF. The CDR3 DNA reads as TGTGCCAGCAGCTTATCGGGGAGCACAGATACGCAGTATTTT.

The CDR3 region is CASSSTPGRGASEAFF. CDR3 sequence (DNA): TGTGCCAGCTCATCGACCCCTGGCAGGGGAGCTTCGGAAGCTTTCTTT. V is TRBV18 and J is TRBJ1-1, with D possibly TRBD1 on 6 matching bases. Germline V gene sequence: CDR1 KGHSH, CDR2 LQKENI. Trimming pared 5 bases from V and 8 bases from J, leaving 24 bases between. The CDR3 extends over 16 amino acids. Based on the CDR3 plus reference TRBV18 and TRBJ1-1, the full variable domain is NAGVMQNPRHLVRRRGQEARLRCSPMKGHSHVYWYRQLPEEGLKFMVYLQKENIIDESGMPKERFSAEFPKEGPSILRIQQVVRGDSAAYFCASSSTPGRGASEAFFGQGTRLTVV.

V and J are TRBV6-1 and TRBJ1-2; unclear D gene. CDR1 and CDR2 from the germline V gene are MNHNS and SASEGT. The CDR3 is 15 residues long. The V end lost 5 bases, the J end lost 3 bases, and 16 bases lay between the germline ends. The CDR3 region is CASSSPGYGDYGYTF. CDR3 nucleotide sequence: TGTGCCAGCAGTTCCCCAGGCTACGGGGACTATGGCTACACCTTC.

The rearrangement links TRBV29-1 to TRBJ2-5; TRBD2 aligns across 9 bases. V shed 1 base, J shed 5 bases, and the junction held 8 bases outside the gene matches. The CDR3 sequence is 15 residues long. Germline V gene lookup returns CDR1 SQVTM and CDR2 ANQGSEA. The CDR3 region has the DNA TGCAGCGTTGAAGGGGCTAGCGGGGAGGGTGAGACCCAGTACTTC. Translation gives CSVEGASGEGETQYF. Together with reference TRBV29-1 and TRBJ2-5, the CDR3 gives the full variable domain: SAVISQKPSRDICQRGTSLTIQCQVDSQVTMMFWYRQQPGQSLTLIATANQGSEATYESGFVIDKFPISRPNLTFSTLTVSNMSPEDSSIYLCSVEGASGEGETQYFGPGTRLLVL.